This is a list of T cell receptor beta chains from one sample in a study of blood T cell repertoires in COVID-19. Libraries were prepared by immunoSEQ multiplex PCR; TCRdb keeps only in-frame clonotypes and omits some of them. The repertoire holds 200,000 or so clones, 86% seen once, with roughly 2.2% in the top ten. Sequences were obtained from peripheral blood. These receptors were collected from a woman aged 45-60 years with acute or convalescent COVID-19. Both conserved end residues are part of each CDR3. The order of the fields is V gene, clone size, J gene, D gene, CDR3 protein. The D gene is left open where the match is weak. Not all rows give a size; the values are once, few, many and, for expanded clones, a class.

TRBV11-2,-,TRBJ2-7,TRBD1,CASRPTSGTGPEQYF
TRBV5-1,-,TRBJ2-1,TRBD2,CASSLSGGSYNEQFF
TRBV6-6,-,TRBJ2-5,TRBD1,CASTHRDRGQETQYF
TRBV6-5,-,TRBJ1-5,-,CASDMSRNQPQHF
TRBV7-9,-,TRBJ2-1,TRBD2,CASSLGITSGRGAYNEQFF
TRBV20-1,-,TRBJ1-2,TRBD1,CSASKDRGSDGYTF
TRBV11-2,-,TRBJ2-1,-,CASSPRTGILSYNEQFF
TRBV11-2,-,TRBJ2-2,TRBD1,CASSLEQGIVGELFF
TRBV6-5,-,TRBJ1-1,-,CASRGLDRNTEAFF
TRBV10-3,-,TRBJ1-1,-,CAISGAGVTEAFF
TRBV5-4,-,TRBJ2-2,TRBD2,CASSPGLVKNTGELFF
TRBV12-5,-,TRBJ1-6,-,CASGLGQNNSPLHF
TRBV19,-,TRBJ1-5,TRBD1,CASSIKTGANQPQHF
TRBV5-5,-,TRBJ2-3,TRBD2,CASSLGLAITQYF
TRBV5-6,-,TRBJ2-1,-,CASSFWRADEQFF
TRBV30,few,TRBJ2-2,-,CAWRARASGELFF
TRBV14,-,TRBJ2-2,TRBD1,CASSQRDRANTGELFF
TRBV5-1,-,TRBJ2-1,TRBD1,CASSLAQGAVSEQFF
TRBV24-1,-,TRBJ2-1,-,CATRQRAPKLSSYNEQFF
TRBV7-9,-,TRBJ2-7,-,CASTLSGAYEQYF
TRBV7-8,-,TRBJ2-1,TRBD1,CASSPGGQIRNEQFF
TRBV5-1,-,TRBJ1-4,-,CASSLARGVHEKLFF
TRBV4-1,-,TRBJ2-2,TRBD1,CASSPWTGPGELFF
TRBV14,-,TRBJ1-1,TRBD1,CASSLLRQGIVNTEAFF
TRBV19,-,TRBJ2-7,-,CASSKTGQSSYEQYF
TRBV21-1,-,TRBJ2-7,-,CASSASSGTGVSTYEQYF
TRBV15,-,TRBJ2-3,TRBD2,CATSRVLAALTDTQYF
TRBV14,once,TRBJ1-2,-,CASSQERTGKGGYTF
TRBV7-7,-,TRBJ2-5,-,CASSLEGQSQETQYF
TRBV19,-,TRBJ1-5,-,CASSIIGRNNQPQHF
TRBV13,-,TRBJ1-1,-,CASSLDGGDTEAFF
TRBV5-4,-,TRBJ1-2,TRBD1,CASSPGQGGYGYTF
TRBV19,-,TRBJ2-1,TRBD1,CASSISGQGGVNEQFF
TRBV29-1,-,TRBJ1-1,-,CSVEPQADTEAFF
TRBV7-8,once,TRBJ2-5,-,CASSLAGMETQYF
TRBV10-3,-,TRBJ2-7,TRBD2,CAIRRTSGSYEQYF
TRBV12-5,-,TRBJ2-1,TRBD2,CASRNSLLGTNNEQFF
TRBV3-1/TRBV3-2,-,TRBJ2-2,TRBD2,CASSPRGSSDTGELFF
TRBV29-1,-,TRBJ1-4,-,CSVDRGEKLFF
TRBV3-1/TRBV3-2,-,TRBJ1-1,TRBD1,CASRAGQSKTEAFF
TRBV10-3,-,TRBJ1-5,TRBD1,CAISRGQGNQPQHF
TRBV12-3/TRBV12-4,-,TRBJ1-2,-,CASSFGENYGYTF
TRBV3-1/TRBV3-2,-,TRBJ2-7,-,CASSQERGRGMSYEQYF
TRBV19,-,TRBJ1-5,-,CASRTGLGNQPQHF
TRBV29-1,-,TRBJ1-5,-,CSVGQSDQPQHF
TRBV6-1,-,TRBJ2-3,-,CASTEIRLAGFSTDTQYF
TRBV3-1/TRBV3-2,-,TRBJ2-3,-,CASSFTKGVSTDTQYF
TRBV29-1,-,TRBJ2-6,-,CSAAGSGANVLTF
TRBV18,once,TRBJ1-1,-,CASSPLEAQNTEAFF
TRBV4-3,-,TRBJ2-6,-,CASSQADDGLSGANVLTF
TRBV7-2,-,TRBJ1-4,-,CASSPKGGNEKLFF
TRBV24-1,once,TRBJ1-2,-,CATSGGPTPDGYTF
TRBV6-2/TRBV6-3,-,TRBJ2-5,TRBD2,CASSPQGASGRGLGETQYF
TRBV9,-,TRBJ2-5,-,CASSTGSQETQYF
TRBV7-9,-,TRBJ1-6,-,CASSAGVVADSPLHF
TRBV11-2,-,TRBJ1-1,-,CASSPSGGGSTEAFF
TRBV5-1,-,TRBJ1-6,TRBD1,CASSLAAGGSLAYNSPLHF
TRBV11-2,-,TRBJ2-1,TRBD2,CANMRREGRSYEQFF